This T cell receptor (beta chain) was identified during a study of T cells in women clearing cervical HPV infection. Regarding the study as a whole: Combining TCR richness with V gene abundances gave approximately 0.84 AUC.

As for this clone: Its cognate antigen is unknown.

Repertoires were generated with immunoSEQ multiplex PCR, while TCRdb's copy carries only in-frame clones and drops some. The listing contains about 16,000 clones. The TCR originated in a woman aged 18 to 75 with a cervical HPV16 infection that either progressed to CIN3+ or cleared (not recorded which). Sequenced: blood buffy coat.

CDR3 sequence reads: CASSPALAGGTDTQYF. The part of the CDR3 DNA that was read is TGTGCCAGCTCGCCGGCACTAGCGGGGGGGACAGATACG. The chain uses TRBV18 and TRBJ2-3; TRBD2 aligns across 13 bases. The DNA ends 3 residues before the CDR3 does, and the rest of the CDR3 is filled in from the germline J gene. The J segment lost 3 bases and the V segment lost 6 bases, leaving 6 bases of the junction unmatched. CDR1 is KGHSH, CDR2 LQKENI, per germline. The CDR3 length is 16 residues. Looking up the rest from reference TRBV18 and TRBJ2-3 gives the full variable domain: NAGVMQNPRHLVRRRGQEARLRCSPMKGHSHVYWYRQLPEEGLKFMVYLQKENIIDESGMPKERFSAEFPKEGPSILRIQQVVRGDSAAYFCASSPALAGGTDTQYFGPGTRLTVL.